The 28 T cell receptor beta chains given below trace back to one sample, sequenced in a study of sequential checkpoint blockade in melanoma. Regarding treatment: randomized to nivolumab then ipilimumab (arm A) or the reverse (arm B). Method: immunoSEQ multiplex PCR; TCRdb's copy keeps in-frame clones and lacks some. In the table there are approximately 2,000 clones, roughly a fifth of which are singletons. The sequencing used tumor tissue (inferred from file names), collected from a patient given nivolumab and ipilimumab in sequence. The origin of the receptors is a human donor with melanoma.

The chain carries TRBV29-1 and TRBJ2-2; D might be TRBD2 (6 bases). From germline, CDR1 is SQVTM and CDR2 ANQGSEA. V was trimmed by 5 bases and J by 4 bases, leaving 11 bases between them. This CDR3 comprises 13 residues. DNA for the CDR3: TGCAGCGTTAGAAGGGGAGGCACCGGGGAGCTGTTTTTT. The encoded protein is CSVRRGGTGELFF.

The J gene is TRBJ1-2, the V gene TRBV19; a possible D gene is TRBD1 (5 bases). The CDR3 has 13 residues. Per the germline V gene, CDR1 is LNHDA and CDR2 is SQIVND (reference sequence). V lost 4 bases to trimming and J lost 6 bases, with 12 bases between them. This chain's CDR3 is CASSKGQLDGYTF. CDR3 sequence (DNA): TGTGCCAGTAGTAAGGGGCAATTGGATGGCTACACCTTC.

This clone is medium-sized (0.01 to 0.1%) by share. The chain carries TRBV11-3 and TRBJ1-6; 9 bases line up with TRBD1. The CDR3 is 16 residues long. Germline V lookup: CDR1 SGHNT, CDR2 YENEEA. V shed 3 bases and J 3 bases; nucleotides not matched to a gene: 3. CDR3: CASSLGQGFYNSPLHF. CDR3 in DNA: TGTGCCAGCAGCTTGGGACAGGGATTCTATAATTCACCCCTCCACTTT. Full variable domain (outside the CDR3, taken from reference TRBV11-3 and TRBJ1-6): EAGVVQSPRYKIIEKKQPVAFWCNPISGHNTLYWYLQNLGQGPELLIRYENEEAVDDSQLPKDRFSAERLKGVDSTLKIQPAELGDSAVYLCASSLGQGFYNSPLHFGNGTRLTVT.

This clone turned up a few times. The V gene is TRBV6-8, the J gene TRBJ2-5; D is possibly TRBD1 (6 bases). Per germline, CDR1 MNHGY and CDR2 SAAAGT. V was clipped by 5 bases and J by 5 bases, with 18 bases between them. This CDR3 contains 15 residues. CDR3 residues: CASSVLTGTRETQYF. The CDR3 DNA reads as TGTGCCAGCAGTGTCTTAACGGGGACACGGGAGACCCAGTACTTC.

The V and J genes are TRBV14 and TRBJ2-5; no firm D call. Looked up from germline, CDR1 is SGHDN and CDR2 is FVKESK. V was pared by 0 bases and J by 6 bases, with 5 bases between. The CDR3 runs 12 residues. DNA for the CDR3: TGTGCCAGCAGCCAAGAGAGGAAGACCCAGTACTTC. Its protein product is CASSQERKTQYF. Drawing the rest from reference TRBV14 and TRBJ2-5, the complete variable domain is EAGVTQFPSHSVIEKGQTVTLRCDPISGHDNLYWYRRVMGKEIKFLLHFVKESKQDESGMPNNRFLAERTGGTYSTLKVQPAELEDSGVYFCASSQERKTQYFGPGTRLLVL.

V usage is TRBV11-3 and J usage is TRBJ2-5; D remains ambiguous. Germline values: CDR1 SGHNT, CDR2 YENEEA. Deletions cut 1 base from V and 5 bases from J, with 14 bases between. The CDR3 has 15 amino acids. CDR3 sequence reads: CASSLGIQPAETQYF. CDR3 nucleotide sequence: TGTGCCAGCAGCTTAGGGATTCAACCCGCGGAGACCCAGTACTTC.

Relative to its sample, this clone is medium-sized. The CDR3 DNA is TGTGCCAGCACGCCTCTCGGACGCGCCGGGGAAAAACTGTTTTTT. This codes for CASTPLGRAGEKLFF. The chain joins TRBV12-5 to TRBJ1-4; D is unclear. This CDR3 region has 15 residues. In germline, CDR1 is LGHNT, CDR2 FRNRAP.

V and J are TRBV11-3 and TRBJ2-3, with 8 positions matching TRBD2. The V gene's germline CDR1 is SGHNT and CDR2 YENEEA. Losses at the gene ends were 5 bases for V and 1 base for J; bases not matched to a gene: 8. CDR3 size: 16 residues. CDR3 nucleotide sequence: TGTGCCAGCAGCAACTTAGCGGGGAAGGGCACAGATACGCAGTATTTT. Translating it yields CASSNLAGKGTDTQYF.

The rearrangement joins TRBV5-1 to TRBJ2-3; TRBD2 aligns across 14 bases. Trimming cost V 4 bases and J 4 bases; bases outside gene matches: 5. Germline assignment: CDR1 SGHRS and CDR2 YFSETQ. This CDR3 is built from 16 residues. The CDR3 DNA follows: TGCGCCAGCAGCACTGGGACTAGCGGGAGAGCAGATACGCAGTATTTT. This sequence encodes CASSTGTSGRADTQYF. Drawing the rest from reference TRBV5-1 and TRBJ2-3, the complete variable domain is KAGVTQTPRYLIKTRGQQVTLSCSPISGHRSVSWYQQTPGQGLQFLFEYFSETQRNKGNFPGRFSGRQFSNSRSEMNVSTLELGDSALYLCASSTGTSGRADTQYFGPGTRLTVL.

The chain employs TRBV28 and TRBJ1-6; no clear D. The CDR3 extends over 14 amino acids. With 1 base removed from V and 10 bases from J, the gap between germline ends came to 11 bases. CDR1 and CDR2 from the germline V gene are MDHEN and SYDVKM. Here the CDR3 reads CASSLFEGGSPLHF. For the CDR3, the DNA is TGTGCCAGCAGTTTATTCGAGGGCGGGTCACCCCTCCACTTT. The variable domain in full, with the rest retrieved from reference TRBV28 and TRBJ1-6, is DVKVTQSSRYLVKRTGEKVFLECVQDMDHENMFWYRQDPGLGLRLIYFSYDVKMKEKGDIPEGYSVSREKKERFSLILESASTNQTSMYLCASSLFEGGSPLHFGNGTRLTVT.

The table lists this clone with a few counts. The V and J genes are TRBV4-1 and TRBJ2-7; 12 bases align to TRBD2. Losses at the gene ends were 2 bases for V and 7 bases for J; bases not matched to a gene: 9. The CDR3 contains 16 residues. The germline V gene has CDR1 MGHRA and CDR2 YSYEKL. The CDR3 DNA is TGCGCCAGCAGCCAACTGGGACTAGCGGGCCCGGGGGAGCAGTACTTC. Residues: CASSQLGLAGPGEQYF.

This clone has a handful of counts. This chain joins TRBV6-8 and TRBJ2-2; tentatively, D is TRBD2 (5 bases). Trimming pared 5 bases from V and 1 base from J, leaving 14 bases between. The CDR3 is 16 residues long. CDR1 is MNHGY, CDR2 SAAAGT, per germline. CDR3 sequence: CASSPLRAGNTGELFF. The DNA of the CDR3 is TGTGCCAGCAGTCCCCTTAGGGCGGGGAACACCGGGGAGCTGTTTTTT.

Relative to its sample, this clone is medium-sized (0.01 to 0.1%). The genes are TRBV6-8 and TRBJ1-6; tentative D call: TRBD1 (5 bases). The CDR3 covers 14 residues. V was cut by 11 bases and J by 9 bases, with 20 bases left in between. Germline loops: CDR1 MNHGY, CDR2 SAAAGT. The CDR3 sequence: CASASGAGGSPLHF. The CDR3 DNA follows: TGTGCCTCAGCGTCCGGGGCAGGCGGTTCACCCCTCCACTTT.

The chain recombines TRBV18 with TRBJ2-5, with D unclear. This CDR3 is 12 amino acids long. Germline assignment: CDR1 KGHSH and CDR2 LQKENI. The V gene lost 2 bases and the J gene lost 5 bases, with 6 bases spanning the gap. The CDR3 DNA reads as TGTGCCAGCTCACCAACGGAGGAGACCCAGTACTTC. Encoded protein: CASSPTEETQYF.

The V call is TRBV6-8, the J call TRBJ2-5, with D maybe TRBD2 (5 bases). Germline loops: CDR1 MNHGY, CDR2 SAAAGT. The CDR3 spans 13 residues. V was shortened by 2 bases and J by 3 bases, with 7 bases between the two germline ends. CDR3 amino acids: CASSYDYKETQYF. For the CDR3, the DNA is TGTGCCAGCAGTTACGACTACAAAGAGACCCAGTACTTC.

This clone occurred many times. In DNA, the CDR3 is TGTGCCAGCAGCCTAAGACAGGGGGCCAGGGAGACCCAGTACTTC. Protein sequence: CASSLRQGARETQYF. The chain joins TRBV11-3 to TRBJ2-5, with 10 positions matching TRBD1. CDR3 size: 15 residues. Germline V gene data show CDR1 as SGHNT and CDR2 as YENEEA. The trim removed 5 bases at V and 5 bases at J, leaving 8 bases unmatched.

The table lists this clone with a few counts. The chain carries TRBV19 and TRBJ2-2; possibly TRBD1 for D (5 bases). CDR1 and CDR2 from the germline V gene are LNHDA and SQIVND (reference sequence). Trimming took 8 bases from V and 0 from J, leaving 16 bases between them. CDR3 length: 16 amino acids. The CDR3, as DNA: TGTGCCAGTCGGACCTGGAAGGGGACGAACACCGGGGAGCTGTTTTTT. This gives the protein CASRTWKGTNTGELFF.

Only a few counts were recorded for this clone. V is TRBV28 and J is TRBJ1-5; D gene ambiguous. The germline gives CDR1 MDHEN, CDR2 SYDVKM. The CDR3 has 14 amino acids. The V end lost 5 bases, the J end lost 1 base, and 9 bases lay between the germline ends. The CDR3 DNA reads as TGTGCCAGCAGTCCCGGACGGAGCAATCAGCCCCAGCATTTT. Residues: CASSPGRSNQPQHF.

The chain employs TRBV30 and TRBJ2-5; 9 bases agree with TRBD2. CDR3 length: 16 amino acids. Germline-derived CDR1 and CDR2 are GTSNPN and SVGIG (reference sequence). Trimming at V came to 3 bases and at J to 4 bases, leaving 12 bases not matched to a gene. The DNA of the CDR3 is TGTGCCTGGAGCATCACTGGCGGGGGGGCCAGAGAGACCCAGTACTTC. Translation gives CAWSITGGGARETQYF.

This clone is deemed medium-sized. The chain is built from TRBV11-3 and TRBJ2-1; 7 nucleotides match TRBD2. Germline V gives CDR1 SGHNT, CDR2 YENEEA. Trimming cost V 4 bases and J 4 bases; bases outside gene matches: 7. This CDR3 has 15 amino acids. In DNA form, the CDR3 reads TGTGCCAGCAGCTCGCGTAGCGGGTTATACAATGAGCAGTTCTTC. As protein: CASSSRSGLYNEQFF.

This chain joins TRBV6-8 and TRBJ2-3, with D perhaps matching TRBD2 (5 bases). Looked up from germline, CDR1 is MNHGY and CDR2 is SAAAGT. Deletions cut 1 base from V and 0 bases from J, with 20 bases between. This CDR3 has 19 residues. The CDR3 DNA reads as TGTGCCAGCAGTTACTACGGCGGGCTTCGAGTCACTAGCACAGATACGCAGTATTTT. Its protein is CASSYYGGLRVTSTDTQYF.

A few counts support this clone. This chain links TRBV30 with TRBJ1-6; the D gene is possibly TRBD1 (5 bases). CDR3 length equals 13 residues. CDR1 is GTSNPN, CDR2 SVGIG, per germline (reference sequence). Trimming left V 1 base short and J 6 bases short, with 7 bases between. CDR3 protein: CAWSGQINSPLHF. CDR3 nucleotides: TGTGCCTGGAGTGGACAGATTAATTCACCCCTCCACTTT.

The V and J genes are TRBV19 and TRBJ1-4; TRBD1 might be the D (5 bases). CDR3 size: 13 residues. CDR1 is LNHDA and CDR2 is SQIVND in the germline V gene (reference sequence). V was cut by 3 bases and J by 8 bases, with 10 bases left in between. The chain's CDR3 is CASSIGGGEKLFF. CDR3 bases: TGTGCCAGTAGTATTGGGGGAGGCGAAAAACTGTTTTTT.

This clone has just a few counts. The rearrangement uses TRBV11-3 and TRBJ2-2; D is uncertain. Germline V gene lookup returns CDR1 SGHNT and CDR2 YENEEA. The CDR3 is 14 amino acids. V was trimmed by 5 bases and J by 5 bases, leaving 12 bases between them. CDR3 DNA: TGTGCCAGCAGCCGGATGGGGATAACCGGGGAGCTGTTTTTT. Translation: CASSRMGITGELFF.

This clone was picked up a small number of times. The V and J genes are TRBV9 and TRBJ1-1; no clear D gene. The V gene's germline CDR1 is SGDLS and CDR2 YYNGEE. The CDR3 has 13 residues. Trimming pared 4 bases from V and 6 bases from J, leaving 13 bases between. The CDR3 DNA reads as TGTGCCAGCAGCCTTACAGCATCATCTGAAGCTTTCTTT. Protein: CASSLTASSEAFF.

This chain uses TRBV19 with TRBJ2-4; D not certain. The V end was cut by 6 bases, the J end by 0 bases, with 6 bases between. Germline CDR1 is LNHDA and CDR2 is SQIVND (reference sequence). The CDR3 contains 13 residues. This CDR3 reads CASRGLAKNIQYF. The CDR3 DNA follows: TGTGCCAGTAGGGGGTTAGCCAAAAACATTCAGTACTTC.

This clone was picked up many times. V usage is TRBV7-6 and J usage is TRBJ2-5; TRBD1 matches 9 bases. Germline CDR1 SGHVS, CDR2 FNYEAQ. The CDR3 runs to 17 residues. V was pared by 4 bases and J by 5 bases, with 14 bases of the junction left unmatched. Here the CDR3 DNA reads TGTGCCAGCAGCTCTAGTTCCGGGACAGGGTTTTGGGAGACCCAGTACTTC. As protein: CASSSSSGTGFWETQYF.

The rearrangement links TRBV6-8 to TRBJ1-1, with D unresolved. CDR3 length: 12 residues. The germline V gene has CDR1 MNHGY and CDR2 SAAAGT. V was cut by 1 base and J by 8 bases, with 8 bases left in between. CDR3 nucleotide sequence: TGTGCCAGCAGTTACTACAGTATGGAAGCTTTCTTT. Its protein is CASSYYSMEAFF.